These T cell receptor beta chains were read from a single sample in a study of shared clonotypes between healthy human individuals. The assay was immunoSEQ multiplex PCR, and TCRdb's table has in-frame clones only and misses some. The repertoire holds roughly 490,000 clones, with approximately 79% as singletons. Sequences were obtained from PBMCs. These receptors were taken from a middle-aged woman in good health. Some clones in this sample may be carry-over from other donors' samples. CDR3s include the opening cysteine and the closing phenylalanine or tryptophan. D genes are given only for firm matches. Some rows have no size entry. The others give once, few or many, or a class for an expanded clone.

DNA,CDR3,size,J,V,D
TGTGCCAGCAGCGCCCGTCGGGGACAGGGGACTCATGGTGAAAAACTGTTTTTT,CASSARRGQGTHGEKLFF,NA,TRBJ1-4,TRBV5-4,TRBD1
TGTGCCAGTAGTAAGACTCCGGTACAGACTGAGCAGTACTTC,CASSKTPVQTEQYF,NA,TRBJ2-7,TRBV19,NA
TGTGCCAGCAGCTTAGACGGCGGAGAAAAACTGTTTTTT,CASSLDGGEKLFF,few,TRBJ1-4,TRBV7-9,NA
TGCGCCAGCAGCTCGGACGGTGGGATATGGGAGACCCAGTACTTC,CASSSDGGIWETQYF,NA,TRBJ2-5,TRBV5-1,NA
TGTGCCAGCAGTAGGACGGGAAACACTGAAGCTTTCTTT,CASSRTGNTEAFF,NA,TRBJ1-1,TRBV6-4,NA
TGTGCCAGCAGTCCCGGAGGGCGTCAGGGCTATGGCTACACCTTC,CASSPGGRQGYGYTF,NA,TRBJ1-2,TRBV28,NA
TGTGCCAGCAGCTTAGCGGGACAGCACACTGAAGCTTTCTTT,CASSLAGQHTEAFF,NA,TRBJ1-1,TRBV7-8,TRBD1
TGTGCCAGCAGGGTCCAACAGGGAGGGTACAATGAGCAGTTCTTC,CASRVQQGGYNEQFF,NA,TRBJ2-1,TRBV2,NA
TGCGCCAGCAGCTTCATCGGGTCCCAAGAGACCCAGTACTTC,CASSFIGSQETQYF,NA,TRBJ2-5,TRBV5-1,NA
TGTGCCAGCAGCCCCCACGACACTGAAGCTTTCTTT,CASSPHDTEAFF,NA,TRBJ1-1,TRBV6-5,NA
TGTGCCAGCAGCTTGTTTGGACTAGCGGGACGTGAGACCCAGTACTTC,CASSLFGLAGRETQYF,NA,TRBJ2-5,TRBV5-6,TRBD2
TGTGCCTGGAGTTTGGACAGGGATTACACTGAAGCTTTCTTT,CAWSLDRDYTEAFF,NA,TRBJ1-1,TRBV30,TRBD1
TGTGCCTCAGGGGGGGACCTCTCTGGGGCCAACGTCCTGACTTTC,CASGGDLSGANVLTF,NA,TRBJ2-6,TRBV30,NA
TGCGCCAGCAGCTGGGCGGTTGACGGCCTGTCTGAAGCTTTCTTT,CASSWAVDGLSEAFF,medium-sized,TRBJ1-1,TRBV5-1,NA
TGTGCCAGCAGATCGGAAGGGGCGAGCGGAAACACCATATATTTT,CASRSEGASGNTIYF,once,TRBJ1-3,TRBV2,NA
TGTGCCAGCAGCTTAGAGGACAGGGGGCACGAGCAGTACTTC,CASSLEDRGHEQYF,NA,TRBJ2-7,TRBV7-6,TRBD1
TGTGCCAGCAGTTTATGGCCAGACGGGCAAAATGAAAAACTGTTTTTT,CASSLWPDGQNEKLFF,NA,TRBJ1-4,TRBV28,NA
TGTGCCAGCAGTGATTATAAGGAAGAGACCCAGTACTTC,CASSDYKEETQYF,NA,TRBJ2-5,TRBV2,NA
TGCAGCGGGTGGAGACAGGGGGCCGATGGCTACACCTTC,CSGWRQGADGYTF,NA,TRBJ1-2,TRBV29-1,TRBD1
TGTGCCAGCAGCTCCCCTCGGCTACCGGAGCAGTTCTTC,CASSSPRLPEQFF,once,TRBJ2-1,TRBV7-2,NA